This T cell receptor (beta chain) was found in a study of CD8 T cells in Susac syndrome. This clonotype appeared a single time. Reverse transcription used roughly 0.5 to 1 ug RNA and random hexamers. Multiplex immunoSEQ PCR targeted 54 Vbeta and 13 Jbeta TCR beta segments. In TCRdb, the immunoSEQ multiplex PCR reads were re-called with MiXCR into one record per CDR3 protein. The sample includes some 100,000 distinct CDR3 sequences, 85% to 95% seen only once; the top ten take about 0.11%. TEMRA cells underwent FACS enrichment and CD8+ and CD4+ T cells underwent negative isolation. With 4 bases clipped from V and 9 bases from J, the junction kept 6 bases outside the gene matches. CDR3 length: 13 amino acids. The germline gives CDR1 SQVTM, CDR2 ANQGSEA.

The receptor was derived from a human donor in good health. The chain uses TRBV29-1 and TRBJ2-1; 10 nucleotides agree with TRBD2. Sequenced material: CD8+ T cells from PBMCs. The CDR3 bases are TGCAGCGTTGTCGGACTAGCGGTGGGTGAGCAGTTCTTC. This encodes CSVVGLAVGEQFF.